This T cell receptor beta chain stems from a study of a mutant IDH1 vaccine in newly diagnosed glioma. The CDR3 covers 13 residues. Trimming cost V 4 bases and J 1 base, with 10 bases left between them. The germline CDR1 and CDR2 sequences are SQVTM and ANQGSEA. Notes on the study in general: Approximately 95% of patients showed vaccine-induced immune responses across multiple MHC alleles.

The sample's time point: baseline, week 1 (first vaccination visit). As to treatment: pre-vaccination baseline after standard-of-care therapy. Assay used: immunoSEQ multiplex PCR; TCRdb lists only in-frame clones, some missing. Seen here are 92,000 or so clones, roughly four fifths observed once, and the top ten hold around 5%. This clone was recorded a few times. Antigen: not known. This clonotype was sampled from a man aged 35-49 years with glioma. Some clones in this sample may be carry-over from other donors' samples. This chain links TRBV29-1 with TRBJ2-5; D not resolved. The input for sequencing was PBMCs, taken from a glioma patient treated with radiotherapy, temozolomide or both. Here the CDR3 reads CSVGGWGQETQYF. CDR3 nucleotides: TGCAGCGTTGGAGGATGGGGCCAAGAGACCCAGTACTTC.